This T cell receptor (beta chain) was captured in a study of cytomegalovirus exposure and HLA in healthy donors. On the study more broadly: Previous work identified roughly 120 million unique TCR beta sequences from around 200 million T cells. Findings of the study overall: Based on reports, TCR beta sequences accurately predicted HLA-A and HLA-B alleles for most subjects. The authors judged a highly shared variant cluster likely a sequencing artifact. V- and J-gene trimming in TCR beta was tied to a missense DCLRE1C variant by an analysis performed later.

A word on this clone: The antigen is undetermined.

Vbeta (60) and Jbeta (13) primers were used in the PCR. Assay used: immunoSEQ multiplex PCR; TCRdb lists only in-frame clones, some missing. The sample carries approximately 200,000 clones, 80% to 85% recorded once. The CDR3 consists of 17 residues. Per the germline V gene, CDR1 is SEHNR and CDR2 is FQNEAQ (reference sequence). V was pared by 0 bases and J by 0 bases, with 9 bases between. The clonotype comes from a woman aged 50 to 60 in good health and CMV-seropositive. The source material was PBMCs. The V call is TRBV7-9, the J call TRBJ2-6; D call uncertain. CDR3 in DNA: TGTGCCAGCAGCTTAGCCCTACCGGTCTCTGGGGCCAACGTCCTGACTTTC. Its protein product is CASSLALPVSGANVLTF. The full variable domain, completed using reference TRBV7-9 and TRBJ2-6, is DTGVSQNPRHKITKRGQNVTFRCDPISEHNRLYWYRQTLGQGPEFLTYFQNEAQLEKSRLLSDRFSAERPKGSFSTLEIQRTEQGDSAMYLCASSLALPVSGANVLTFGAGSRLTVL.